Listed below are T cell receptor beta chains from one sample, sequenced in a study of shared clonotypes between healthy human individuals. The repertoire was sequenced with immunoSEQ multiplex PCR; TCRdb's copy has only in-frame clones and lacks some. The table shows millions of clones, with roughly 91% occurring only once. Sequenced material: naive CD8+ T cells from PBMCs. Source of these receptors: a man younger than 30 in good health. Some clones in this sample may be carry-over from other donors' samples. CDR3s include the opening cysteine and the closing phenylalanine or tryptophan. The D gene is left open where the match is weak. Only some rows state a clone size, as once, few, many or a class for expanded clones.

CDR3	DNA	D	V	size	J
CASSPSGIVAYEQYF	TGTGCCAGCAGCCCCTCGGGGATAGTGGCCTACGAGCAGTACTTC	-	TRBV9	-	TRBJ2-7
CASSSPKGAEAFF	TGTGCCAGCAGCTCACCGAAGGGGGCTGAAGCTTTCTTT	-	TRBV5-8	-	TRBJ1-1
CAFPTPLGGTDTQYF	TGTGCCTTCCCCACCCCACTCGGGGGCACAGATACGCAGTATTTT	-	TRBV30	-	TRBJ2-3
CASSLAGGVNAIYGYTF	TGCGCCAGCAGCTTGGCAGGGGGGGTCAATGCAATCTATGGCTACACCTTC	TRBD1	TRBV5-1	-	TRBJ1-2
CASSSGQGGLSNQPQHF	TGTGCCAGCAGCTCCGGACAGGGAGGGTTAAGCAATCAGCCCCAGCATTTT	TRBD1	TRBV7-6	-	TRBJ1-5
CASSFGGGNTEAFF	TGTGCCAGCAGTTTTGGTGGTGGGAACACTGAAGCTTTCTTT	-	TRBV28	few	TRBJ1-1
CASSLSAEGGNMNTEAFF	TGTGCCAGCAGTTTATCGGCGGAGGGGGGCAACATGAACACTGAAGCTTTCTTT	-	TRBV27	-	TRBJ1-1
CASSASRGQGYGYTF	TGTGCCAGCAGCGCCTCCAGGGGGCAGGGTTATGGCTACACCTTC	TRBD1	TRBV9	-	TRBJ1-2
CASSLREGEAFF	TGTGCCAGCAGTTTAAGGGAGGGTGAAGCTTTCTTT	-	TRBV27	few	TRBJ1-1
CSLQGQSLAGHGRFQETQYF	TGCAGCCTTCAGGGACAATCTCTAGCGGGACACGGGAGATTCCAAGAGACCCAGTACTTC	TRBD2	TRBV29-1	-	TRBJ2-5
CASSFGTGQPQHF	TGTGCCAGCAGCTTCGGGACCGGACAGCCCCAGCATTTT	-	TRBV5-6	once	TRBJ1-5
CASSFGQATSTDTQYF	TGTGCCAGCAGCTTCGGACAGGCAACTAGCACAGATACGCAGTATTTT	TRBD1	TRBV7-9	-	TRBJ2-3
CASSRYQIRAKNIQYF	TGCGCCAGCAGCCGGTATCAGATTCGGGCTAAAAACATTCAGTACTTC	-	TRBV10-1	-	TRBJ2-4
CASSIVGGRSRNQPQHF	TGTGCCAGTAGTATAGTCGGGGGGCGGTCCCGCAATCAGCCCCAGCATTTT	-	TRBV19	once	TRBJ1-5
CASSGEGVRYSNQPQHF	TGTGCCAGCAGTGGGGAGGGGGTCCGGTATAGCAATCAGCCCCAGCATTTT	-	TRBV6-1	-	TRBJ1-5
CASSEVRVEGYTF	TGTGCCAGCAGTGAAGTAAGGGTTGAAGGCTACACCTTC	-	TRBV6-1	-	TRBJ1-2
CASSIGGNEQYF	TGTGCCAGCAGTATAGGGGGCAACGAGCAGTACTTC	TRBD1	TRBV5-6	-	TRBJ2-7
CASSYTGPNTEAFF	TGTGCCAGCAGTTACACGGGACCGAACACTGAAGCTTTCTTT	-	TRBV6-5	-	TRBJ1-1
CASSLRGDRDRLSGNTIYF	TGTGCCAGCAGCTTGCGGGGGGATCGGGACAGGCTCTCTGGAAACACCATATATTTT	TRBD1	TRBV5-6	-	TRBJ1-3
CATRILAGETGELFF	TGTGCCACCAGGATACTAGCGGGAGAGACCGGGGAGCTGTTTTTT	TRBD2	TRBV15	-	TRBJ2-2
CASRGLAGVVDTQYF	TGTGCCAGCAGGGGACTAGCGGGAGTGGTAGATACGCAGTATTTT	TRBD2	TRBV6-1	-	TRBJ2-3
CASSFPSTYEQYF	TGTGCCAGCAGTTTCCCCTCGACCTACGAGCAGTACTTC	-	TRBV28	-	TRBJ2-7
CSVEVGVRGSNQPQHF	TGCAGCGTTGAAGTGGGGGTCAGGGGAAGCAATCAGCCCCAGCATTTT	-	TRBV29-1	-	TRBJ1-5
CASSRSYVVLEQYF	TGTGCCAGCAGCCGGTCCTATGTAGTGCTCGAGCAGTACTTC	-	TRBV14	-	TRBJ2-7
CASSVEGGTGFNEQFF	TGTGCCAGCAGCGTAGAAGGAGGGACAGGGTTTAATGAGCAGTTCTTC	TRBD1	TRBV9	-	TRBJ2-1
CASSYSAGPPEAFF	TGTGCCAGCAGTTACTCCGCAGGACCGCCTGAAGCTTTCTTT	-	TRBV6-5	-	TRBJ1-1
CASRDRGRPPSGANVLTF	TGTGCCAGCAGGGACAGGGGCCGCCCCCCCTCTGGGGCCAACGTCCTGACTTTC	TRBD1	TRBV27	-	TRBJ2-6
CASSLDRDMRLAGLYEQYF	TGTGCCAGCAGCTTAGACAGGGACATGAGACTAGCGGGACTTTACGAGCAGTACTTC	TRBD2	TRBV11-2	-	TRBJ2-7
CASSASGSNGETQYF	TGTGCCAGCAGCGCTAGCGGGAGTAATGGGGAGACCCAGTACTTC	TRBD2	TRBV9	-	TRBJ2-5
CASSSPGQGASAFF	TGTGCCAGCAGTTCACCGGGACAGGGGGCGAGCGCTTTCTTT	TRBD1	TRBV28	once	TRBJ1-1
CASVREGRREQFF	TGTGCCAGCGTGCGGGAGGGCCGGAGGGAGCAGTTCTTC	TRBD2	TRBV2	-	TRBJ2-1
CASSQRQGAANTEAFF	TGCGCCAGCAGCCAACGTCAGGGGGCAGCGAACACTGAAGCTTTCTTT	TRBD1	TRBV4-1	few	TRBJ1-1
CASSPDRVTEAFF	TGTGCCAGCAGTCCCGACAGGGTCACTGAAGCTTTCTTT	TRBD1	TRBV27	-	TRBJ1-1
CASSVEDSTDTQYF	TGTGCCAGCAGCGTAGAGGATAGCACAGATACGCAGTATTTT	-	TRBV9	once	TRBJ2-3
CASSVASGSGYEQFF	TGTGCCAGCAGCGTAGCTAGCGGGAGTGGGTATGAGCAGTTCTTC	TRBD2	TRBV9	-	TRBJ2-1
CASSSWTTDGEKLFF	TGTGCCAGCAGTTCTTGGACCACGGACGGGGAAAAACTGTTTTTT	-	TRBV28	-	TRBJ1-4
CASSLGEGGYTF	TGTGCCAGCAGTTTGGGGGAAGGCGGCTACACCTTC	-	TRBV28	few	TRBJ1-2
CASSPSEDSNNEQFF	TGTGCCAGCTCACCTAGTGAGGACAGCAACAATGAGCAGTTCTTC	-	TRBV18	-	TRBJ2-1
CASSPAATSYEQYF	TGTGCCAGCAGTCCAGCGGCCACCTCCTACGAGCAGTACTTC	-	TRBV27	-	TRBJ2-7
CASSVRQAEGANVLTF	TGTGCCAGCAGCGTACGGCAGGCGGAAGGGGCCAACGTCCTGACTTTC	-	TRBV9	once	TRBJ2-6
CASSFLAGGPSDTQYF	TGTGCCAGCAGTTTTCTAGCGGGAGGGCCGTCAGATACGCAGTATTTT	TRBD2	TRBV27	-	TRBJ2-3
CSVEEVAGGGETQYF	TGCAGCGTTGAAGAGGTAGCGGGAGGGGGAGAGACCCAGTACTTC	TRBD2	TRBV29-1	once	TRBJ2-5
CASSVGGREKLFF	TGTGCCAGCAGCGTAGGTGGCCGTGAAAAACTGTTTTTT	-	TRBV9	-	TRBJ1-4
CASSLTGNSYEQYF	TGTGCCAGCAGCTTAACGGGGAACTCCTACGAGCAGTACTTC	-	TRBV11-2	-	TRBJ2-7
CASSIPHSSGKGDTQYF	TGTGCCAGTAGTATCCCCCACAGTTCGGGAAAAGGGGATACGCAGTATTTT	-	TRBV19	-	TRBJ2-3
CASTREGGGNQPQHF	TGTGCCAGCACCCGGGAAGGGGGTGGCAATCAGCCCCAGCATTTT	-	TRBV28	-	TRBJ1-5
CASSGTGTAFGYTF	TGTGCCAGCAGCGGCACCGGGACAGCGTTTGGCTACACCTTC	TRBD1	TRBV9	once	TRBJ1-2
CASSTRIGENTF	TGTGCCAGTAGCACCCGTATAGGGGAGAACACCTTC	-	TRBV19	-	TRBJ1-2
CASSLRRGGVYEQYF	TGTGCCAGCAGTTTACGACGCGGCGGCGTCTACGAGCAGTACTTC	-	TRBV27	once	TRBJ2-7
CASSVVSGRGGTEAFF	TGTGCCAGCAGCGTAGTATCAGGACGGGGAGGCACTGAAGCTTTCTTT	-	TRBV9	-	TRBJ1-1
CASSATGAHFTDTQYF	TGTGCCAGTAGTGCCACAGGGGCCCATTTCACAGATACGCAGTATTTT	TRBD1	TRBV19	-	TRBJ2-3
CASSLRGQGITEAFF	TGCGCCAGCAGCTTGCGGGGACAGGGGATCACTGAAGCTTTCTTT	TRBD1	TRBV5-1	-	TRBJ1-1
CASSAAHRGRTGELFF	TGCGCCAGCAGCGCCGCACACAGGGGGCGAACCGGGGAGCTGTTTTTT	TRBD1	TRBV5-1	-	TRBJ2-2
CSVPRGGETQYF	TGCAGCGTTCCCAGGGGTGGGGAGACCCAGTACTTC	-	TRBV29-1	-	TRBJ2-5
CASSNRQYGYTF	TGTGCCAGTAGTAACCGACAGTATGGCTACACCTTC	-	TRBV19	once	TRBJ1-2
CASSESGGAEQYF	TGTGCCAGCAGCGAATCAGGGGGCGCCGAGCAGTACTTC	TRBD1	TRBV9	once	TRBJ2-7
CASSQDLWRGPNGELFF	TGCGCCAGCAGCCAAGATCTGTGGAGGGGGCCTAACGGGGAGCTGTTTTTT	-	TRBV4-3	-	TRBJ2-2